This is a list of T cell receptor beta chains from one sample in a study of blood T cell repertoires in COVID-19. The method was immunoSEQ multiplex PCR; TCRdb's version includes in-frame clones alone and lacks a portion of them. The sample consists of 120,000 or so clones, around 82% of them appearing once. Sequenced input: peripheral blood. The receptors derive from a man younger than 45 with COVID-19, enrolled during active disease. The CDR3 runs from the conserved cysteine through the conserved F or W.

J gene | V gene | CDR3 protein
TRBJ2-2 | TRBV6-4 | CASSRGYPPTGELFF
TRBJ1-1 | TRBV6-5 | CASSHPEGEAFF
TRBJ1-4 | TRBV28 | CASSLVFRRRAEKLFF
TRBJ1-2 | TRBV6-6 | CASSHNLRDVGYTF
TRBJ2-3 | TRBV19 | CASSPSASSTDTQYF
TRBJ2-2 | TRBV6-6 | CASSRTSGGAAGELFF
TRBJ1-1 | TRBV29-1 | CSSAGQVYSEAFF
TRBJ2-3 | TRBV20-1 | CSASKEHLRRTQYF
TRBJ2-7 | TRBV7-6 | CASSLTSGSLYEQYF
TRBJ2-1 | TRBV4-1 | CASSQDDRGLYNEQFF
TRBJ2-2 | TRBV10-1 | CASSGTSGGPTGELFF
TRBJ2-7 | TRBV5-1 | CASSSSGTGFDEQYF
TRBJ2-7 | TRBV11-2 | CASSPGLADGSYEQYF
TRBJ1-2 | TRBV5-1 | CASSGQGYGYTF
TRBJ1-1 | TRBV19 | CASTRTGGGSEAFF
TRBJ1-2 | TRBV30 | CAWSGTGNSGYTF
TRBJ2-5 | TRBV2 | CASRGGETQYF
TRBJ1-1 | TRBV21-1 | CASSKADSRVNTEAFF
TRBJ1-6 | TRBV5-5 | CASSLAGTGNSPLHF
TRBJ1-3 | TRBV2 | CASSGEGNTIYF
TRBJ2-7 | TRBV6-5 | CASRRVRESEQYF